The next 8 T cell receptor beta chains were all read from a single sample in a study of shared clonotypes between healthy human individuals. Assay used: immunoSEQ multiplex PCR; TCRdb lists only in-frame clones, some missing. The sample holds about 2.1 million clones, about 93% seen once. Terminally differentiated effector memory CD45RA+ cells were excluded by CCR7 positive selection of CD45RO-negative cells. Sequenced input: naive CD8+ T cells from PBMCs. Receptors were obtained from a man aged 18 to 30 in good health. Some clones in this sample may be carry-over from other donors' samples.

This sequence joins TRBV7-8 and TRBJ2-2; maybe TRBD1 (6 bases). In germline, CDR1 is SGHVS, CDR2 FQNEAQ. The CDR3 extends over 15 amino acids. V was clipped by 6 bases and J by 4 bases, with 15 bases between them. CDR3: CASRIERGSTGELFF. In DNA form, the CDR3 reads TGTGCCAGCAGAATTGAGAGGGGGTCCACCGGGGAGCTGTTTTTT.

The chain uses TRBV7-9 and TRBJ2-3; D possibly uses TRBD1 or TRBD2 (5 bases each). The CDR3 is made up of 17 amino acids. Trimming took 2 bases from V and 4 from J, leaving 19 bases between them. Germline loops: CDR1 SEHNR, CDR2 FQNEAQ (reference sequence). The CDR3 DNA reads TGTGCCAGCAGCTTACTCGGGACCCTCATCAGCGCAGATACGCAGTATTTT. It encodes CASSLLGTLISADTQYF. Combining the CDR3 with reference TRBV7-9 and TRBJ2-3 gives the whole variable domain DTGVSQNPRHKITKRGQNVTFRCDPISEHNRLYWYRQTLGQGPEFLTYFQNEAQLEKSRLLSDRFSAERPKGSFSTLEIQRTEQGDSAMYLCASSLLGTLISADTQYFGPGTRLTVL.

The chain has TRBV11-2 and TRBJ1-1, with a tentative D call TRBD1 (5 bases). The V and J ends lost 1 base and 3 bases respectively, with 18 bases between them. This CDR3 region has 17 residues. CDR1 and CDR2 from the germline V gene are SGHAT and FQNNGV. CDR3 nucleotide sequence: TGTGCCAGCAGCTTAGGCCCCCTGGGGGGGTGGGACACTGAAGCTTTCTTT. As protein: CASSLGPLGGWDTEAFF. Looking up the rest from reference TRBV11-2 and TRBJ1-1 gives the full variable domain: EAGVAQSPRYKIIEKRQSVAFWCNPISGHATLYWYQQILGQGPKLLIQFQNNGVVDDSQLPKDRFSAERLKGVDSTLKIQPAKLEDSAVYLCASSLGPLGGWDTEAFFGQGTRLTVV.

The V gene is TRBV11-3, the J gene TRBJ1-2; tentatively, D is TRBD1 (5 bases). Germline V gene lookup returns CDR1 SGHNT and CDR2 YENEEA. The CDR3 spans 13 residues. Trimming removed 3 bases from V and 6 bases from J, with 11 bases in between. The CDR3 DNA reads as TGTGCCAGCAGCTTCCGGGGGAAGGATGGCTACACCTTC. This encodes CASSFRGKDGYTF.

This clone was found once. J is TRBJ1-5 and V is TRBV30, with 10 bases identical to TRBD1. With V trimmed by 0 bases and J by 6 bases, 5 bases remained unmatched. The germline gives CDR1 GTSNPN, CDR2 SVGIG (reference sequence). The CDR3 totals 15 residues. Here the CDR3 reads CAWSVRTGGSQPQHF. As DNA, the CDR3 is TGTGCCTGGAGTGTCCGGACAGGGGGGAGTCAGCCCCAGCATTTT.

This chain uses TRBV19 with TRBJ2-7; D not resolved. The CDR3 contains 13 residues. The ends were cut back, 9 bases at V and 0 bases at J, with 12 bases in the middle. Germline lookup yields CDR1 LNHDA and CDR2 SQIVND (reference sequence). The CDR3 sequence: CASLNVSSYEQYF. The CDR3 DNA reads TGTGCCAGCTTAAATGTAAGCTCCTACGAGCAGTACTTC.

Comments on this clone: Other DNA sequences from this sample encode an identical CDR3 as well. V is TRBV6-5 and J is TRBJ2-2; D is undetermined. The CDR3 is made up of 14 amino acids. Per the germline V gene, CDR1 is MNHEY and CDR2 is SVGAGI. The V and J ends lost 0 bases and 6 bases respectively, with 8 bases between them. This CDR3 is CASSYSTGPGELFF. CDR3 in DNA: TGTGCCAGCAGTTACTCGACGGGCCCCGGGGAGCTGTTTTTT.

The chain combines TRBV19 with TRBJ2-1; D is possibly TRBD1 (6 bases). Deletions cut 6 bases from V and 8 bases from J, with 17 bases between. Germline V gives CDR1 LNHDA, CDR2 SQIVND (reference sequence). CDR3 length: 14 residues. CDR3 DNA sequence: TGTGCCAGTAGCTGGGCGCCAGGGGTCGATGAGCAGTTCTTC. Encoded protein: CASSWAPGVDEQFF.